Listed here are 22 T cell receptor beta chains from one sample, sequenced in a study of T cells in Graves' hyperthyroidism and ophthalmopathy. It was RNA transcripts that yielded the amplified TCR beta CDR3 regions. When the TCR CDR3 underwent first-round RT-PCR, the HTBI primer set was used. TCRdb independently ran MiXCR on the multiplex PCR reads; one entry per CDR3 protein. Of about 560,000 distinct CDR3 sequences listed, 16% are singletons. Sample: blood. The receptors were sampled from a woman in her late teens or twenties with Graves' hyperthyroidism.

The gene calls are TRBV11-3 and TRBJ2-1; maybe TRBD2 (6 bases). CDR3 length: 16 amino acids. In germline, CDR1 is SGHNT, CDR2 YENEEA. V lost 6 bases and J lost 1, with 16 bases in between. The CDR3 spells CASRNPSGGSYNEQFF. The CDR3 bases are TGTGCCAGCAGAAACCCCTCCGGGGGATCCTACAATGAGCAGTTCTTC.

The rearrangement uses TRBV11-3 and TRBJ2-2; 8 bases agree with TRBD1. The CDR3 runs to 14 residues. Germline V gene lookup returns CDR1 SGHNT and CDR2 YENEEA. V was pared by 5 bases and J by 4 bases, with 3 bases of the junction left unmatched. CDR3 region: CASSPGQATGELFF. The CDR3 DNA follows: TGTGCCAGCAGCCCGGGACAGGCCACCGGGGAGCTGTTTTTT.

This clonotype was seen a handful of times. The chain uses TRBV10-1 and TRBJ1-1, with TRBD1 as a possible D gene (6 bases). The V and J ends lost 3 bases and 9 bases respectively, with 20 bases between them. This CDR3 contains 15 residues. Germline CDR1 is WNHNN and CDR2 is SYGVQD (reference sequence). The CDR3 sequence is CASSEVTGGRLQAFF. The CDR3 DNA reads TGCGCCAGCAGTGAAGTGACAGGCGGCCGGCTCCAAGCTTTCTTT.

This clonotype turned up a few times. CDR3 loop: CASSYGGGDTEAFF. The CDR3 region has the DNA TGTGCCAGCAGCTACGGCGGGGGAGACACTGAAGCTTTCTTT. This chain connects TRBV6-2 or TRBV6-3 to TRBJ1-1; TRBD1 might be the D (5 bases). Germline V gives CDR1 MNHEY, CDR2 SVGEGT. V was shortened by 6 bases and J by 3 bases, with 14 bases between the two germline ends. CDR3 length: 14 residues.

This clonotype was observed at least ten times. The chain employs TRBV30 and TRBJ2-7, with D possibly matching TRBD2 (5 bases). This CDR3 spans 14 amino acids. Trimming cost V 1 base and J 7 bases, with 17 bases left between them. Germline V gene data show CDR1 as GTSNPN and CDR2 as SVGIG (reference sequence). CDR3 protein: CAWSDTDLSWEQYF. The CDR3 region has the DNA TGTGCCTGGAGTGATACGGACTTATCCTGGGAGCAGTACTTC. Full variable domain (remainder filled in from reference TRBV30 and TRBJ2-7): SQTIHQWPATLVQPVGSPLSLECTVEGTSNPNLYWYRQAAGRGLQLLFYSVGIGQISSEVPQNLSASRPQDRQFILSSKKLLLSDSGFYLCAWSDTDLSWEQYFGPGTRLTVT.

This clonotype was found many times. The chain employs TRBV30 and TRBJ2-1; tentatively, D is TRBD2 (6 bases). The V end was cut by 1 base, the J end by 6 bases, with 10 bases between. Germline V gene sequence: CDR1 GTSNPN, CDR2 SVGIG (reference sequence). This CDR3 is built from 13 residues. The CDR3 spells CAWSAGGTNEQFF. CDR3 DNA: TGTGCCTGGAGTGCCGGGGGAACCAATGAGCAGTTCTTC. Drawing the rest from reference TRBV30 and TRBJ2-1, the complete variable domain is SQTIHQWPATLVQPVGSPLSLECTVEGTSNPNLYWYRQAAGRGLQLLFYSVGIGQISSEVPQNLSASRPQDRQFILSSKKLLLSDSGFYLCAWSAGGTNEQFFGPGTRLTVL.

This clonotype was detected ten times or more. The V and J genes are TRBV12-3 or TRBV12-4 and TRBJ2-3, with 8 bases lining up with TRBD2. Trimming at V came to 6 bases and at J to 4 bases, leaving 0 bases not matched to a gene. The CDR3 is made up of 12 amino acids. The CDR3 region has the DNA TGTGCCAGCAGGGGACTAGCAGATACGCAGTATTTT. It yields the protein CASRGLADTQYF.

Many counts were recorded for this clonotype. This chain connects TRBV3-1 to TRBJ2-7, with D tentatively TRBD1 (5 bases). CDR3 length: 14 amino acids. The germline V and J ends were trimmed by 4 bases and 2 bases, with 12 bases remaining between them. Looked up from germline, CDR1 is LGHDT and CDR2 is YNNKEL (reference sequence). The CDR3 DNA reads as TGTGCCAGCAGCCTATCAGGGTTTCCCTACGAGCAGTACTTC. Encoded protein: CASSLSGFPYEQYF.

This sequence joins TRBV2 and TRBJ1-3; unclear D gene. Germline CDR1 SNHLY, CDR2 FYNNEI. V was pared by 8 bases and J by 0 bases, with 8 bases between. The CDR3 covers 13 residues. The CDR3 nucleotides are TGTGCCAGCGGGGAGGGCTCTGGAAACACCATATATTTT. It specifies CASGEGSGNTIYF.

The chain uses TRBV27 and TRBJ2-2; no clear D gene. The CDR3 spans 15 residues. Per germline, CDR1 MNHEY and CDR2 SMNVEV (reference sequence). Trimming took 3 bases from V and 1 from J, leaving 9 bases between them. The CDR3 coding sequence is TGTGCCAGCAGTTTCATAGCCCTGAACACCGGGGAGCTGTTTTTT. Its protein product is CASSFIALNTGELFF.

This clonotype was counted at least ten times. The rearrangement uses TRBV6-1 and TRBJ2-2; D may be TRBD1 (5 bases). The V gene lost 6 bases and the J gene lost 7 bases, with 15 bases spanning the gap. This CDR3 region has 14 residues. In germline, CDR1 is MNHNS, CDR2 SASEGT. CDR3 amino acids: CASSQIGRGGELFF. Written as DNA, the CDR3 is TGTGCCAGCAGCCAGATAGGAAGGGGCGGGGAGCTGTTTTTT.

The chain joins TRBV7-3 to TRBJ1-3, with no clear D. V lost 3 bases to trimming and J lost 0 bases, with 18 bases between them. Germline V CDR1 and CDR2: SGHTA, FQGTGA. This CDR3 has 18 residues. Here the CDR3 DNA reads TGTGCCAGCAGCTTTCGGGTCCTATGGGCAGACTCTGGAAACACCATATATTTT. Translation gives CASSFRVLWADSGNTIYF.

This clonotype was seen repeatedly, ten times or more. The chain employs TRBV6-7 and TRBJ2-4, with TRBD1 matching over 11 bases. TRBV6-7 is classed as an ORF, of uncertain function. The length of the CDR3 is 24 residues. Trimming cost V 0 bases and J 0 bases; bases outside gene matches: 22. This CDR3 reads CASSYSLDRGLGWLTLLAKNIQYF. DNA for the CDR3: TGTGCCAGCAGTTACTCATTGGACAGGGGGCTGGGTTGGCTGACCTTACTAGCCAAAAACATTCAGTACTTC.

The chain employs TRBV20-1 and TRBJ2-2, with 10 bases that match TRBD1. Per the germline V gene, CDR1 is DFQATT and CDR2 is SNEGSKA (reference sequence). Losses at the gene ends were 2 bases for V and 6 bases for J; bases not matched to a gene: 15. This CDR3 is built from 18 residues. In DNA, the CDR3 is TGCAGTGCTAGAAGTCCGGGACAGGGGCCTGAAAGAGCCGGGGAGCTGTTTTTT. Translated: CSARSPGQGPERAGELFF.

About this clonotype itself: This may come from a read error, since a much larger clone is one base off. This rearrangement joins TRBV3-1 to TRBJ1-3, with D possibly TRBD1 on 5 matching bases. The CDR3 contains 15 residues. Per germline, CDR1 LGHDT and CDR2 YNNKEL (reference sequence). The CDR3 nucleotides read TGTGCCAGCAGCCAAGATCCAGGGACTGGAAACACCAGATATTTT. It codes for CASSQDPGTGNTRYF.

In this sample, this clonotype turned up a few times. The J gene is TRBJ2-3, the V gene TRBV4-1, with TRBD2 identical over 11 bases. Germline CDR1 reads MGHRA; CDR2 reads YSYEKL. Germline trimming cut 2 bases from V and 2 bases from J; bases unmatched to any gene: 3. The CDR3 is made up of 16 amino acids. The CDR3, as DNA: TGCGCCAGCAGCCAAATAGCGGGAGGGTACACAGATACGCAGTATTTT. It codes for CASSQIAGGYTDTQYF.

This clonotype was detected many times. The CDR3: CASSPSPTGTYEQYF. DNA of the CDR3: TGTGCCAGCAGTCCCTCTCCGACAGGGACCTACGAGCAGTACTTC. The chain links TRBV6-1 to TRBJ2-7; 7 bases line up with TRBD1. This CDR3 region has 15 residues. Germline assignment: CDR1 MNHNS and CDR2 SASEGT. With V trimmed by 5 bases and J by 2 bases, 9 bases remained unmatched.

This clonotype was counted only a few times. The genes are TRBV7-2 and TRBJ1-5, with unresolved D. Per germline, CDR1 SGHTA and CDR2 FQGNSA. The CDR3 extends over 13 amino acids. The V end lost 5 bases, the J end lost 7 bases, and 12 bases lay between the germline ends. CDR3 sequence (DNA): TGTGCCAGCAGCCAAAATCAGGACCAGCCCCAGCATTTT. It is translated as CASSQNQDQPQHF.

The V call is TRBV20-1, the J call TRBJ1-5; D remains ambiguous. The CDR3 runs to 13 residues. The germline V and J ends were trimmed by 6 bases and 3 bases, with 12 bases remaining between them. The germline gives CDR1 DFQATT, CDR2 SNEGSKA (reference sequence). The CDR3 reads CSALSTANQPQHF. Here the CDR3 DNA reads TGCAGTGCCCTAAGCACAGCCAATCAGCCCCAGCATTTT.

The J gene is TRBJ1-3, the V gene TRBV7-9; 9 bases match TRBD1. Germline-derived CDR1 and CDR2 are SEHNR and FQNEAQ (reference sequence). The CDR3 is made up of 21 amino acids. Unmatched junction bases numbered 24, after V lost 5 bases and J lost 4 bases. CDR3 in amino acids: CASSLRSKNGTGINLGNTIYF. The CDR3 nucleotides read TGTGCCAGCAGCCTTCGGAGCAAAAACGGGACAGGGATAAACTTGGGAAACACCATATATTTT.

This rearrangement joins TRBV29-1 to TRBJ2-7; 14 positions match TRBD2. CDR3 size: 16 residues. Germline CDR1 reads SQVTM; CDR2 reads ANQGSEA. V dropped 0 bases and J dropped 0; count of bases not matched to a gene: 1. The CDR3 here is CSVEDGTSGSSYEQYF. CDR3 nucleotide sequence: TGCAGCGTTGAAGATGGGACTAGCGGGAGCTCCTACGAGCAGTACTTC.

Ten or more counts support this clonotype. CDR3 region: CSAKGLAGRQETQYF. The CDR3 bases are TGCAGTGCCAAGGGACTAGCGGGACGTCAAGAGACCCAGTACTTC. The rearrangement links TRBV20-1 to TRBJ2-5, with TRBD2 matching 13 bases. The ends lost 6 bases at V and 2 bases at J; junction bases unmatched: 6. The CDR3 totals 15 residues. CDR1 and CDR2 (germline): DFQATT, SNEGSKA (reference sequence).